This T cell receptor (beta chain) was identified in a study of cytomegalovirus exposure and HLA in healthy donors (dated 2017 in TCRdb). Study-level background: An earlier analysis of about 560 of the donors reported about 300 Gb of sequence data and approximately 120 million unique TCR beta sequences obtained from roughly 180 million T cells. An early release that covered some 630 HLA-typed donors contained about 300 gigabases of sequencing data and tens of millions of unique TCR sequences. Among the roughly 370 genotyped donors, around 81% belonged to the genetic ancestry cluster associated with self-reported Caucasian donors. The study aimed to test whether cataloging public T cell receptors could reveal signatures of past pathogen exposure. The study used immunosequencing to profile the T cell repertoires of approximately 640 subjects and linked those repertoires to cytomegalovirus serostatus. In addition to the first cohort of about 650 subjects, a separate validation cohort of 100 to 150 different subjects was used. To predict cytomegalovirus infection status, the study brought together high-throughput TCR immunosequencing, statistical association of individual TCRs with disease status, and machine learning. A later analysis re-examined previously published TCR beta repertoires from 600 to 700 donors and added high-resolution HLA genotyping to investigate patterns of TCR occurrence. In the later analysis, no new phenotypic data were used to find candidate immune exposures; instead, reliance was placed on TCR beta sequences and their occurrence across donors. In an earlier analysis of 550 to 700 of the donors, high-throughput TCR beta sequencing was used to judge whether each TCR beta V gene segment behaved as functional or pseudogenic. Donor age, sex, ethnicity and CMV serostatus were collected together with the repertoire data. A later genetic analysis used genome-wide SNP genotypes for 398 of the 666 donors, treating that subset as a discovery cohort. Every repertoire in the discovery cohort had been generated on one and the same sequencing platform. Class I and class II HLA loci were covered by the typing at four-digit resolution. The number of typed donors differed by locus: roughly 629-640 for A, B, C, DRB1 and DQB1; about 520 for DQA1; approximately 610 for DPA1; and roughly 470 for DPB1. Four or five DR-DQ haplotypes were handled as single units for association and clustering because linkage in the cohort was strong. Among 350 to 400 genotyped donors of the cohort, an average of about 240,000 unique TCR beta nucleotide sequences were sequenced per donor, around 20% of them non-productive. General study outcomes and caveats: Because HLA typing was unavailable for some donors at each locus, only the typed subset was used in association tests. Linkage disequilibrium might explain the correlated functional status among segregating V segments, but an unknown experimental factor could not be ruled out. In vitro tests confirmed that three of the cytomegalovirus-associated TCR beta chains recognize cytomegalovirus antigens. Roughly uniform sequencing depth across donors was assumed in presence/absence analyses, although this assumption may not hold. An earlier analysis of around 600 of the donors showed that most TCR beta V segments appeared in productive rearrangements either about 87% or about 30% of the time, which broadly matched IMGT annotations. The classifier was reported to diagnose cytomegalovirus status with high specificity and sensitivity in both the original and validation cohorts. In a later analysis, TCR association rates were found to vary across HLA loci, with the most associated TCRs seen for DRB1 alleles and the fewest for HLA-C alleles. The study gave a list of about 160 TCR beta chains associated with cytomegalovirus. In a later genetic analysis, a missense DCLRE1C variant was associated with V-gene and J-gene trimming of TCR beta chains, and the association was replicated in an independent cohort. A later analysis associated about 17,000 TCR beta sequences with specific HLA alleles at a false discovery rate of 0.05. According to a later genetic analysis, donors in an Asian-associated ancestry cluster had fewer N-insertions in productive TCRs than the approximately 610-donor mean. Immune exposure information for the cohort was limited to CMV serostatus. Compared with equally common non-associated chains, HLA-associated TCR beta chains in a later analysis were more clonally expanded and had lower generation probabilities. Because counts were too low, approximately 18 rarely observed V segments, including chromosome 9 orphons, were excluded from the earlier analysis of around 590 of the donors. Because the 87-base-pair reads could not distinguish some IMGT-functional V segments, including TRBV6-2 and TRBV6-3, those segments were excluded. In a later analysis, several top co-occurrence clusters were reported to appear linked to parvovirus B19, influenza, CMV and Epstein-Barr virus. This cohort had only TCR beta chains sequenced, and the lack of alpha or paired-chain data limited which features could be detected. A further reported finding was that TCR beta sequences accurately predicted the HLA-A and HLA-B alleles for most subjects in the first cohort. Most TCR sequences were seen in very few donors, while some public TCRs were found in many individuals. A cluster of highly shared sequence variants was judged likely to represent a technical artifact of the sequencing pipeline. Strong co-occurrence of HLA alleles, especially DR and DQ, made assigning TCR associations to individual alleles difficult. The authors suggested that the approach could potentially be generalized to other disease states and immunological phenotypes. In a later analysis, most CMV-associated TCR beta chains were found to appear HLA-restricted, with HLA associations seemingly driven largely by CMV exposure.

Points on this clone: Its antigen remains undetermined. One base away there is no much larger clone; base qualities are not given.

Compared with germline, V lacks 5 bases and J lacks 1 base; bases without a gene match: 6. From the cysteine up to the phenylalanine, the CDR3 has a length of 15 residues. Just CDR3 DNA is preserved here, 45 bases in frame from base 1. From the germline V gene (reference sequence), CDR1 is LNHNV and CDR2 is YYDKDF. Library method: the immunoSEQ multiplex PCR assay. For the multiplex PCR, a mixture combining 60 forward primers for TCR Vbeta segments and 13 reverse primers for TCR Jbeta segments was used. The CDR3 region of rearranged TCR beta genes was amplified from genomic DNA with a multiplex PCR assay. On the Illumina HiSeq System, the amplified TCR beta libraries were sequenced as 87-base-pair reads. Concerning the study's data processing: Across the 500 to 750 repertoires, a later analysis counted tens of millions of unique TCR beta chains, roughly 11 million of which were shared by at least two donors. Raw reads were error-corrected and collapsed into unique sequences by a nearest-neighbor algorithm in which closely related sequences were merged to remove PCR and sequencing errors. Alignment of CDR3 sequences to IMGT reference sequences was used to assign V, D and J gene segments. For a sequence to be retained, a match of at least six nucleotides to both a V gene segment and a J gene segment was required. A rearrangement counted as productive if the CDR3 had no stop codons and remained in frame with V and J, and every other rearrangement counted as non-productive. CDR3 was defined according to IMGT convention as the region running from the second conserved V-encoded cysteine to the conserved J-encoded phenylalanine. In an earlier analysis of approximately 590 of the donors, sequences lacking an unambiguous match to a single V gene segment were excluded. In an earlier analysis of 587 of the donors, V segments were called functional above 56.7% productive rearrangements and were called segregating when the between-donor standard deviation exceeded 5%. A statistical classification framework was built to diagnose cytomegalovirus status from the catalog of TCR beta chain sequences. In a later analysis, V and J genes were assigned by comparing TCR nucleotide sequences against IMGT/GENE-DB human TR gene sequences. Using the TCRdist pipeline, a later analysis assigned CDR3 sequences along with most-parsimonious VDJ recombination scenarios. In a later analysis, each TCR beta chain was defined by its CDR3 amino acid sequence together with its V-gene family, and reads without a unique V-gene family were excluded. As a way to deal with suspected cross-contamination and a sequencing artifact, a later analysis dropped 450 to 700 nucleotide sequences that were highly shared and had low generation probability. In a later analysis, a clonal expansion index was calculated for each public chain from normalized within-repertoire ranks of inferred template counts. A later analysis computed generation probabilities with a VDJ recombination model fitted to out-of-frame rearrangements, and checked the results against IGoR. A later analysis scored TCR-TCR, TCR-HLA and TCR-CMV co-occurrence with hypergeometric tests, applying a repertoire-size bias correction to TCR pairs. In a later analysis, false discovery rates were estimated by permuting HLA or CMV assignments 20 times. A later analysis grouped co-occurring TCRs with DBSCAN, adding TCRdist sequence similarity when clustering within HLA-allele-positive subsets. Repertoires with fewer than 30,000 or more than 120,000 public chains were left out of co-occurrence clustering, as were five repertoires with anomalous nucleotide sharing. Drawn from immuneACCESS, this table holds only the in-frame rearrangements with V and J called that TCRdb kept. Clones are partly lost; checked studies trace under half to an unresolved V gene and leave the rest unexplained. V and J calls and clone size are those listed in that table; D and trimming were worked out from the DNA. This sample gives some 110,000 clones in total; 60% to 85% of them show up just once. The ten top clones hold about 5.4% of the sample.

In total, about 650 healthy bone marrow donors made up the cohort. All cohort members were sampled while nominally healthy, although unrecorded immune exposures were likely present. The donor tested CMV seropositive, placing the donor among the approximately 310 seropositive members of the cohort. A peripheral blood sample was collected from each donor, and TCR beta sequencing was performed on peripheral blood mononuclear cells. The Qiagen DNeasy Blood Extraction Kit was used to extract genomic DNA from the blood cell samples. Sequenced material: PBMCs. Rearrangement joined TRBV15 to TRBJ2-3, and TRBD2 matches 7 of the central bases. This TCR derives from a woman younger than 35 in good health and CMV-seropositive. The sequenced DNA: TGTGCCACCAGCGCCTTGGGAGGGGGCACAGATACGCAGTATTTT. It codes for CATSALGGGTDTQYF.